Described below is a single T cell receptor beta chain sequence and its context. Clinical histories supplied by participants themselves formed the basis of cohort assignment. These data belong to a study of blood T cell repertoires in COVID-19. Study context: Specimens from acute and convalescent COVID-19 originated in the United States, Italy and Spain. Sources were T cells, B-cell-depleted T cells, or PBMCs; the material itself was cDNA or gDNA.

Repertoires were generated with immunoSEQ multiplex PCR, while TCRdb's copy carries only in-frame clones and drops some. The table lists about 220,000 clones, roughly 80% of them singletons. Sequenced material: PBMCs or T cells enriched from blood (not recorded which). The clonotype was recovered from a middle-aged woman with acute COVID-19.

CDR3 loop: CASSLNREHGYTF. In nucleotides, the CDR3 is TGTGCCAGCAGCTTGAACAGGGAGCATGGCTACACCTTC. The chain uses TRBV5-4 and TRBJ1-2, with D perhaps TRBD1 (6 bases). CDR3 length equals 13 residues. V shed 1 base and J shed 6 bases, with 10 bases lying between them. Germline-derived CDR1 and CDR2 are SGHNT and YYREEE (reference sequence).